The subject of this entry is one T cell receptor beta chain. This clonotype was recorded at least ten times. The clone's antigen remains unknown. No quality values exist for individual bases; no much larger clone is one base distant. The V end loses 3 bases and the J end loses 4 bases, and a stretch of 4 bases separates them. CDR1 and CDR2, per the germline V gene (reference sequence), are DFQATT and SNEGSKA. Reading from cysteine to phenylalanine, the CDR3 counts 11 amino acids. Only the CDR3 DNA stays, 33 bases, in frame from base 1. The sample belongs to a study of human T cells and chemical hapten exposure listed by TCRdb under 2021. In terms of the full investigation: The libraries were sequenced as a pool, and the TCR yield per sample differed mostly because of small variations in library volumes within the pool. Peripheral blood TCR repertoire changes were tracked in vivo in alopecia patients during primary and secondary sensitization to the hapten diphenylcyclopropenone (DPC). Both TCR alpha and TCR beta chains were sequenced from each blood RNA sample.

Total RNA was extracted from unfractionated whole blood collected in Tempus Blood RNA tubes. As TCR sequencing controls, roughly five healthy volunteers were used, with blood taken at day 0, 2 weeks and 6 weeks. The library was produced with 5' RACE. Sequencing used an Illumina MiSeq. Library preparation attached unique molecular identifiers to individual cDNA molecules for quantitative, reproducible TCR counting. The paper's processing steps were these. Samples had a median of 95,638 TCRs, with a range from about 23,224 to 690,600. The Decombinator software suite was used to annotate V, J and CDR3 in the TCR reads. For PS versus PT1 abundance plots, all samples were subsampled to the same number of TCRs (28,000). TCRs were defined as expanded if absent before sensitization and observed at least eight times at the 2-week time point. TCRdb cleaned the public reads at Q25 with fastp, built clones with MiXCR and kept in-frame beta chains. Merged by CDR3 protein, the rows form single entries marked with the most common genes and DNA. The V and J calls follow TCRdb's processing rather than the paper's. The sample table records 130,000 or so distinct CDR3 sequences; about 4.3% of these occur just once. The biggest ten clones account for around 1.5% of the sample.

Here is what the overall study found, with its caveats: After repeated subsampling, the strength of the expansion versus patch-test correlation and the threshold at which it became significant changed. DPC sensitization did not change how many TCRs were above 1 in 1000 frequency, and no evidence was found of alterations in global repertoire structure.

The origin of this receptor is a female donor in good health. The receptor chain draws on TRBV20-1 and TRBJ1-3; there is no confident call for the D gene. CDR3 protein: CSASSGNTIYF. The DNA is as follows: TGCAGTGCTAGTTCGGGAAACACCATATATTTT.